The 20 T cell receptor beta chains below all came from one sample that was sequenced in a study of a mutant IDH1 vaccine in newly diagnosed glioma. TCRdb's table, derived via immunoSEQ multiplex PCR, lists solely in-frame clones and lacks some. The data show approximately 38,000 clones, 80% to 90% seen once. Time point: week 5, during vaccination. The content of each vaccine dose was 300 ug of mutant IDH1 20-mer peptide, and topical imiquimod accompanied it. These receptors' antigens are unknown. The source material was PBMCs, sampled from a glioma patient whose treatment included an IDH1 peptide vaccine. These receptor sequences come from a man between 35 and 55 years old with glioma.

The gene calls are TRBV19 and TRBJ1-5; D possibly corresponds to TRBD1 (6 bases). CDR3 length equals 14 residues. The V end was cut by 7 bases, the J end by 4 bases, with 14 bases between. Germline lookup yields CDR1 LNHDA and CDR2 SQIVND (reference sequence). The CDR3 DNA sequence: TGTGCCAGTAATCCGGACAGAGCTAATCAGCCCCAGCATTTT. Translating it yields CASNPDRANQPQHF.

This clone was observed a single time. The rearrangement links TRBV6-1 to TRBJ2-5, with 8 bases fitting TRBD1. Germline CDR1 reads MNHNS; CDR2 reads SASEGT. CDR3 size: 16 residues. V dropped 0 bases and J dropped 7; count of bases not matched to a gene: 10. The CDR3 DNA follows: TGTGCCAGCAGTGAAGCACTCCGGGACAGGCGGGGGACCCAGTACTTC. The encoded protein is CASSEALRDRRGTQYF.

The chain joins TRBV6-4 to TRBJ2-3; 10 bases agree with TRBD1. Trimming removed 0 bases from V and 2 bases from J; junction bases left unmatched: 5. The CDR3 contains 17 residues. Looked up from germline, CDR1 is MRHNA and CDR2 is SNTAGT. The CDR3 nucleotides are TGTGCCAGCAGTGACTCGCGGGGACAGGGGACCACAGATACGCAGTATTTT. This translates into CASSDSRGQGTTDTQYF.

This chain joins TRBV2 and TRBJ2-7; no clear D gene. Germline CDR1 and CDR2: SNHLY and FYNNEI. Trimming cost V 6 bases and J 2 bases, with 8 bases left between them. The CDR3 is 12 amino acids. CDR3 amino acids: CASSRRPYEQYF. As DNA, the CDR3 is TGTGCCAGCAGCCGTAGGCCCTACGAGCAGTACTTC.

The chain links TRBV18 to TRBJ2-7, with D hard to call. Between the trimmed V and J ends, which lost 2 bases and 3 bases, there was a span of 23 bases. The CDR3 spans 18 residues. CDR1 and CDR2 from the germline V gene are KGHSH and LQKENI. The CDR3 coding sequence is TGTGCCAGCTCACCATACAGAGACGACATAAACTTCCGCTACGAGCAGTACTTC. Translation gives CASSPYRDDINFRYEQYF.

The chain combines TRBV5-1 with TRBJ1-1; D perhaps matches TRBD1 (6 bases). V lost 2 bases to trimming and J lost 4 bases, with 12 bases between them. In germline, CDR1 is SGHRS, CDR2 YFSETQ. This CDR3 contains 14 residues. Here the CDR3 DNA reads TGCGCCAGCAGCTTTGATACAGGGTTCACTGAAGCTTTCTTT. Residues: CASSFDTGFTEAFF.

This clone has a handful of counts. V is TRBV7-2 and J is TRBJ1-1; a weak D match, TRBD1 (6 bases). V lost 5 bases and J lost 3, with 13 bases in between. Germline V gene lookup returns CDR1 SGHTA and CDR2 FQGNSA. This CDR3 spans 14 amino acids. Here the CDR3 reads CASSPTGGHTEAFF. As DNA, the CDR3 is TGTGCCAGCAGCCCGACCGGGGGGCACACTGAAGCTTTCTTT. Filled out from reference TRBV7-2 and TRBJ1-1, the complete variable domain reads GAGVSQSPSNKVTEKGKDVELRCDPISGHTALYWYRQSLGQGLEFLIYFQGNSAPDKSGLPSDRFSAERTGGSVSTLTIQRTQQEDSAVYLCASSPTGGHTEAFFGQGTRLTVV.

V and J are TRBV7-2 and TRBJ2-5; D gene ambiguous. Germline V gene sequence: CDR1 SGHTA, CDR2 FQGNSA. Trimming removed 1 base at V and 5 bases at J, with 2 bases between. This CDR3 has 11 residues. The CDR3 loop is CASSLVETQYF. The CDR3 DNA reads TGTGCCAGCAGCTTAGTGGAGACCCAGTACTTC.

This CDR3 is CASIENRNTGELFF. The CDR3 bases are TGTGCCAGCATCGAGAACAGGAACACCGGGGAGCTGTTTTTT. The V call is TRBV6-6, the J call TRBJ2-2; D not resolved. Looked up from germline, CDR1 is MNHNY and CDR2 is SVGAGI (reference sequence). The CDR3 consists of 14 residues. Trimming removed 7 bases from V and 1 base from J, with 10 bases in between.

This rearrangement joins TRBV4-1 to TRBJ1-3; no clear D gene. In germline, CDR1 is MGHRA, CDR2 YSYEKL. The CDR3 length is 16 residues. V was clipped by 2 bases and J by 7 bases, with 18 bases between them. CDR3 sequence: CASSQSLLMGRNTIYF. Here the CDR3 DNA reads TGCGCCAGCAGCCAATCGTTACTGATGGGAAGGAACACCATATATTTT.

The chain carries TRBV9 and TRBJ2-3; 13 bases map to TRBD2. J lost 4 bases, V lost 0 bases, and 5 bases had no gene match. The germline gives CDR1 SGDLS, CDR2 YYNGEE. The CDR3 contains 17 residues. CDR3 region: CASSVGTSGSMADTQYF. For the CDR3, the DNA is TGTGCCAGCAGCGTAGGGACTAGCGGGAGTATGGCAGATACGCAGTATTTT.

The chain is built from TRBV18 and TRBJ2-2, with D hard to call. Germline values: CDR1 KGHSH, CDR2 LQKENI. The length of the CDR3 is 15 residues. V dropped 4 bases and J dropped 4 bases, with 13 bases sitting between them. DNA of the CDR3: TGTGCCAGCTCACGAGATTCGGTGGTCACCGGGGAGCTGTTTTTT. Translating gives CASSRDSVVTGELFF.

The V call is TRBV16, the J call TRBJ1-5; D is unclear. The CDR3 extends over 14 amino acids. CDR1 is KGHSY and CDR2 is FQNENV in the germline V gene. Between the trimmed V and J ends, which lost 1 base and 4 bases, there was a span of 8 bases. This CDR3 reads CASSQFAANQPQHF. The CDR3 bases are TGTGCCAGCAGCCAATTCGCGGCGAATCAGCCCCAGCATTTT.

The chain couples TRBV2 to TRBJ1-4; D is perhaps TRBD1 (6 bases). The V gene's germline CDR1 is SNHLY and CDR2 FYNNEI. The CDR3 length is 12 residues. Trimming took 4 bases from V and 8 from J, leaving 8 bases between them. This CDR3 is CASSVQGEKLFF. As DNA, the CDR3 is TGTGCCAGCAGTGTGCAGGGGGAAAAACTGTTTTTT.

This clone was picked up one time. CDR3 bases: TGTGCCAGCAGCCCGACAGGAAACTACGAGCAGTACTTC. Protein sequence: CASSPTGNYEQYF. The J gene is TRBJ2-7, the V gene TRBV6-5, with a weak D call TRBD1 (6 bases). Germline CDR1 MNHEY, CDR2 SVGAGI. Trimming pared 6 bases from V and 3 bases from J, leaving 12 bases between. CDR3 length: 13 amino acids.

The V and J genes are TRBV19 and TRBJ1-5, with D uncertain. The ends were cut back, 8 bases at V and 1 base at J, with 15 bases in the middle. This CDR3 has 15 amino acids. Germline V gene data show CDR1 as LNHDA and CDR2 as SQIVND (reference sequence). The CDR3 spells CASSRGVLSNQPQHF. CDR3 DNA sequence: TGTGCCAGTTCGCGTGGAGTGTTAAGCAATCAGCCCCAGCATTTT. Combining the CDR3 with reference TRBV19 and TRBJ1-5 gives the whole variable domain DGGITQSPKYLFRKEGQNVTLSCEQNLNHDAMYWYRQDPGQGLRLIYYSQIVNDFQKGDIAEGYSVSREKKESFPLTVTSAQKNPTAFYLCASSRGVLSNQPQHFGDGTRLSIL.

In this sample, this clone turned up once. CDR3 bases: TGTGCCAGCTACCAAGGGGACACTAGGAGGGAACTGTTTTTT. Its protein product is CASYQGDTRRELFF. The chain carries TRBV6-1 and TRBJ1-4; D possibly corresponds to TRBD1 (6 bases). The CDR3 loop spans 14 amino acids. V shed 8 bases and J shed 12 bases, with 22 bases lying between them. Germline V gives CDR1 MNHNS, CDR2 SASEGT.

V and J are TRBV27 and TRBJ1-1, with no clear D. Looked up from germline, CDR1 is MNHEY and CDR2 is SMNVEV (reference sequence). The CDR3 is 16 amino acids. V shed 6 bases and J shed 6 bases, with 23 bases lying between them. This CDR3 is CASRPPRSGKIPEAFF. The CDR3 bases are TGTGCCAGCAGACCCCCGAGGAGTGGTAAGATCCCTGAAGCTTTCTTT.

This clone came up a few times. The chain carries TRBV6-1 and TRBJ2-7; no firm D call. The germline V gene encodes CDR1 MNHNS and CDR2 SASEGT. The CDR3 sequence is 15 residues long. V was trimmed by 2 bases and J by 1 base, leaving 12 bases between them. For the CDR3, the DNA is TGTGCCAGCAGTGAATCCGTTGGCAGTTCCTACGAGCAGTACTTC. Amino acids: CASSESVGSSYEQYF.

This sequence joins TRBV21-1 and TRBJ2-7. TRBV21-1 is flagged as a pseudogene. This CDR3 is built from 15 residues. The CDR3 nucleotides are TGTGCCAGCAGCATCCCCCGAGGGGTGACGTACGAGCAGTACTTC. Its protein product is CASSIPRGVTYEQYF.